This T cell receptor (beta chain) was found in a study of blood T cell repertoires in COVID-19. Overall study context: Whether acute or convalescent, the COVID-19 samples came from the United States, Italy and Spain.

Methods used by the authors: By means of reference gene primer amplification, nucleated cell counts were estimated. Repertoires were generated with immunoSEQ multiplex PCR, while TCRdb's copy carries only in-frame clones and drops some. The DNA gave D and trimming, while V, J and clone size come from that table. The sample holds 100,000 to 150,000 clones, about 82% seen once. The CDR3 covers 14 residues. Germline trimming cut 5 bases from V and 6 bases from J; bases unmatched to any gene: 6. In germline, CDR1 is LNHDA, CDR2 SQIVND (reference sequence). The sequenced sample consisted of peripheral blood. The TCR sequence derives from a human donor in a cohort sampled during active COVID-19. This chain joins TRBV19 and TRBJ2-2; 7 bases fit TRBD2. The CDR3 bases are TGTGCCAGTAGTGTCGGGGGGTACCCCGGGGAGCTGTTTTTT. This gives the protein CASSVGGYPGELFF.